This TCR beta chain was identified in a study of T cells after yellow fever vaccination. Study information: With SMART-Seq v4 Ultra Low Input, the fractions containing low cell numbers were prepared. Study results and limitations: Most clones from primary vaccination were detected again post-booster (roughly 96% CD4, 88% CD8). Compared with primary, the secondary response was weaker and peaked at day 5, not 15.

The V gene's germline CDR1 is DFQATT and CDR2 SNEGSKA (reference sequence). Trimming cost V 4 bases and J 8 bases, with 6 bases left between them. This CDR3 spans 10 amino acids. On this clonotype: The antigen is unknown.

UMIs were added to TCR cDNA along with a universal primer site when it was made by 5'RACE template switching. TCRdb re-called the 5' RACE reads with MiXCR, one entry per CDR3 protein. The sample lists approximately 550,000 distinct CDR3 sequences, 19% seen once, with around 15% in the top ten. The TCR was taken from a man aged 30 to 39 who received the YFV17D yellow fever vaccine. This rearrangement joins TRBV20-1 to TRBJ2-1, with D unresolved. The specimen comprised PBMCs, sampled 15 days after the yellow fever booster vaccination. The CDR3 DNA sequence: TGCAGTGCTACTCGCGATGAGCAGTTCTTC. Its translation is CSATRDEQFF.